The clone carrying this TCR beta chain has a single count. Original processing notes: Amplification from reference gene primers served as the basis for estimated nucleated cell counts. Profiling relied on immunoSEQ multiplex PCR, and the TCRdb table lists in-frame clones only, not all of them. The DNA gave D and trimming, while V, J and clone size come from that table. The profile shows more than 20,000 clones, around 90% of them singletons. This record belongs to a study of blood T cell repertoires in COVID-19. In the study overall: Acute and convalescent COVID-19 specimens originated in the United States, Italy and Spain. T cells, B-cell-depleted T cells, or PBMCs supplied cDNA or gDNA.

This receptor was obtained from a woman in her sixties or seventies with active COVID-19. The sequenced sample consisted of peripheral blood.

The CDR3 protein is CSVDRDNPGETQYF. The DNA of the CDR3 is TGCAGCGTTGATCGGGACAACCCCGGAGAGACCCAGTACTTC. V gene TRBV29-1 combines with J gene TRBJ2-5; perhaps TRBD1 as D (6 bases). The CDR3 is made up of 14 amino acids. The V gene lost 3 bases and the J gene lost 4 bases, with 15 bases spanning the gap. Germline lookup yields CDR1 SQVTM and CDR2 ANQGSEA.